The T cell receptor (beta chain) under discussion was sequenced for a study of T cell changes during pregnancy in multiple sclerosis. Germline V lookup: CDR1 SGDLS, CDR2 YYNGEE. The CDR3 has 17 residues. J was trimmed by 0 bases and V by 4 bases; bases with no gene match: 5. The table came from immunoSEQ multiplex PCR; TCRdb's copy has only in-frame clones and leaves some out. The sample shows just under 100,000 clones, 90% to 95% of them seen only once. The chain uses TRBV9 and TRBJ2-2; 11 positions agree with TRBD2. The sequencing used peripheral blood, collected after pregnancy. The receptor's source is a female donor with multiple sclerosis, enrolled in a pregnancy study. The chain's CDR3 is CASSRSGRASNTGELFF. As DNA, the CDR3 is TGTGCCAGCAGCCGTAGCGGGAGGGCTTCGAACACCGGGGAGCTGTTTTTT.